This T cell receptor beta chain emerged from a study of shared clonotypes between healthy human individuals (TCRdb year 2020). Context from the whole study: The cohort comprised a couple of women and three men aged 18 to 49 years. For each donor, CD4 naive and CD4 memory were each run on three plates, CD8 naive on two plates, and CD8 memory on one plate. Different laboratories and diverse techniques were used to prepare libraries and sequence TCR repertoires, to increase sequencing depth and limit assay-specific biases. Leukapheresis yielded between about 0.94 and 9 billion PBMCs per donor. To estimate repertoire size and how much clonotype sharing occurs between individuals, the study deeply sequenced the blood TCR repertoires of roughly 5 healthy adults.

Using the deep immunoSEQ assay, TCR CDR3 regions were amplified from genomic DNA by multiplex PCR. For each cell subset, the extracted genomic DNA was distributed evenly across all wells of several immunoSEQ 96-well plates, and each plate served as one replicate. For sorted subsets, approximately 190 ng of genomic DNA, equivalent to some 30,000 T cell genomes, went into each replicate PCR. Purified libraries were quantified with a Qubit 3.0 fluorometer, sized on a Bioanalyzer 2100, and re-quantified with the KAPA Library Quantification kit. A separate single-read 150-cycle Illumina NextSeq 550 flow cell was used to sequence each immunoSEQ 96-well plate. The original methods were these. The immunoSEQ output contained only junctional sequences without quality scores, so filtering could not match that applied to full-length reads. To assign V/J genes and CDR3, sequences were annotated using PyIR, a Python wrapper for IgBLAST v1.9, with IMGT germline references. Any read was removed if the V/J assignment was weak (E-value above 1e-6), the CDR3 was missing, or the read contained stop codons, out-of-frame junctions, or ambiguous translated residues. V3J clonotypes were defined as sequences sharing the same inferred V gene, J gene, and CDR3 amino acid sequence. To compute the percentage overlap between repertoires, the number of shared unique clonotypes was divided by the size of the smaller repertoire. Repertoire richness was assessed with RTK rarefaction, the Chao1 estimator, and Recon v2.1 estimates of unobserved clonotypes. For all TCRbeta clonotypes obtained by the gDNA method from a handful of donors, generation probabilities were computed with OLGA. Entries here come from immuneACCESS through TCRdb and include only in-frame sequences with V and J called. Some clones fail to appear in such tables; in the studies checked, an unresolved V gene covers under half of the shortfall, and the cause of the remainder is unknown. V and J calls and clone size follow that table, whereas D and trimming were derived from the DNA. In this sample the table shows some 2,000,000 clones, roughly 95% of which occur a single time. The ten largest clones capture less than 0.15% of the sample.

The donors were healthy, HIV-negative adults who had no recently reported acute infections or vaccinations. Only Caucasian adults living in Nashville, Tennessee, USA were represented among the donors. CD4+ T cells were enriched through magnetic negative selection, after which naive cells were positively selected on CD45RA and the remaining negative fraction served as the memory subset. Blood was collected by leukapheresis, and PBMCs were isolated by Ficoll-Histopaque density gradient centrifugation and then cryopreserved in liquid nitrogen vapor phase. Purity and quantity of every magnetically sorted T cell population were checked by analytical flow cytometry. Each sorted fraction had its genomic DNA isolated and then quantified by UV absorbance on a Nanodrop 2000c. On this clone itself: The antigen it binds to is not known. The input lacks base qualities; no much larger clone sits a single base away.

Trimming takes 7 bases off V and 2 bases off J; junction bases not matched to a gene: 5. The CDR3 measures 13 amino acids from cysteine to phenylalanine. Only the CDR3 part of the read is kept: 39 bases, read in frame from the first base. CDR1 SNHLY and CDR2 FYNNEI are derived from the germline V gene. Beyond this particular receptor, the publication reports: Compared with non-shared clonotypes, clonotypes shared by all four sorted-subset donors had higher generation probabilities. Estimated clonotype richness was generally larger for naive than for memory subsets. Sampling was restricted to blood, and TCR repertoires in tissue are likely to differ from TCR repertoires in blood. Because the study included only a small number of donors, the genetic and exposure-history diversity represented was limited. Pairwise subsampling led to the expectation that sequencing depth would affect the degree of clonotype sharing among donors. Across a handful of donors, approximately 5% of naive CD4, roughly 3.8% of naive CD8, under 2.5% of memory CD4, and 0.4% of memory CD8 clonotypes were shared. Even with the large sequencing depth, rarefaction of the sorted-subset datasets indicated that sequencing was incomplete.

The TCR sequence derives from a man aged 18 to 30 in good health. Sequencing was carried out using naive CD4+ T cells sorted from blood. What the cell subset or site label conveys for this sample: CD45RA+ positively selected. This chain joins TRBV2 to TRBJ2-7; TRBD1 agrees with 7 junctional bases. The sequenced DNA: TGTGCCAGCACCAGGACAGGAGCCTACGAGCAGTACTTC. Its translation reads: CASTRTGAYEQYF.